Presented here are 7 T cell receptor beta chains from one specimen sequenced in a study of cytomegalovirus exposure and HLA in healthy donors. Primers: 60 Vbeta forward and 13 Jbeta reverse. Repertoires were generated with immunoSEQ multiplex PCR, while TCRdb's copy carries only in-frame clones and drops some. The sample consists of 160,000 or so clones, 65% to 90% of them appearing once. Sequenced input: PBMCs. The receptors were sampled from a woman between 45 and 60 years old in good health and CMV-seropositive.

J is TRBJ1-1 and V is TRBV15; D is undetermined. The V gene's germline CDR1 is LNHNV and CDR2 YYDKDF (reference sequence). The CDR3 is 14 residues long. V lost 4 bases and J 1 base, leaving 10 bases between the germline ends. CDR3 sequence reads: CATSNRRGNTEAFF. The CDR3 nucleotides are TGTGCCACCAGCAACCGACGGGGGAACACTGAAGCTTTCTTT.

J is TRBJ2-1 and V is TRBV7-3; TRBD1 matches 9 bases. J was trimmed by 5 bases and V by 5 bases; bases with no gene match: 7. Germline-derived CDR1 and CDR2 are SGHTA and FQGTGA. This CDR3 has 15 amino acids. CDR3 nucleotide sequence: TGTGCCAGCAGCCCGGTTGGGACAGGGAACAATGAGCAGTTCTTC. It specifies CASSPVGTGNNEQFF. The full variable domain, in which reference TRBV7-3 and TRBJ2-1 provide the parts outside the CDR3, is GAGVSQTPSNKVTEKGKYVELRCDPISGHTALYWYRQSLGQGPEFLIYFQGTGAADDSGLPNDRFFAVRPEGSVSTLKIQRTERGDSAVYLCASSPVGTGNNEQFFGPGTRLTVL.

This chain connects TRBV2 to TRBJ2-7; tentative D call: TRBD2 (5 bases). The CDR3 covers 13 residues. The V end lost 4 bases, the J end lost 2 bases, and 9 bases lay between the germline ends. Germline V lookup: CDR1 SNHLY, CDR2 FYNNEI. The DNA for the CDR3 is TGTGCCAGCAGTGCTGCGGGCGCCTACGAGCAGTACTTC. Its translation: CASSAAGAYEQYF.

V and J are TRBV2 and TRBJ2-4; 8 bases line up with TRBD1. V was pared by 6 bases and J by 8 bases, with 3 bases of the junction left unmatched. Germline lookup yields CDR1 SNHLY and CDR2 FYNNEI. CDR3 length: 12 residues. The CDR3 nucleotides read TGTGCCAGCAGGACAGGGGCCCACATTCAGTACTTC. This translates into CASRTGAHIQYF.

The chain joins TRBV19 to TRBJ2-3, with 10 bases aligning to TRBD2. With 1 base clipped from V and 7 bases from J, the junction kept 2 bases outside the gene matches. This CDR3 has 14 residues. Germline loops: CDR1 LNHDA, CDR2 SQIVND (reference sequence). The CDR3 nucleotides read TGTGCCAGTAGTATAGGGACTAGCGGAAATACGCAGTATTTT. Amino acids: CASSIGTSGNTQYF.

The V and J genes are TRBV5-4 and TRBJ2-4, with D perhaps matching TRBD1 (7 bases). V was trimmed by 3 bases and J by 0 bases, leaving 13 bases between them. The CDR3 extends over 16 amino acids. CDR1 and CDR2 from the germline V gene are SGHNT and YYREEE (reference sequence). In DNA, the CDR3 is TGTGCCAGCAGCTATGGAGGGGGCTTAGCCAAAAACATTCAGTACTTC. Protein: CASSYGGGLAKNIQYF.

The chain links TRBV6-1 to TRBJ2-3; 7 bases line up with TRBD1. The junction had 8 bases not matched to a gene; V was cut back by 6 bases and J by 5 bases. The CDR3 covers 14 residues. CDR1 and CDR2 (germline): MNHNS, SASEGT. DNA of the CDR3: TGTGCCAGCAGGACAGGGTCTTTTGGAGATACGCAGTATTTT. Its translation is CASRTGSFGDTQYF.